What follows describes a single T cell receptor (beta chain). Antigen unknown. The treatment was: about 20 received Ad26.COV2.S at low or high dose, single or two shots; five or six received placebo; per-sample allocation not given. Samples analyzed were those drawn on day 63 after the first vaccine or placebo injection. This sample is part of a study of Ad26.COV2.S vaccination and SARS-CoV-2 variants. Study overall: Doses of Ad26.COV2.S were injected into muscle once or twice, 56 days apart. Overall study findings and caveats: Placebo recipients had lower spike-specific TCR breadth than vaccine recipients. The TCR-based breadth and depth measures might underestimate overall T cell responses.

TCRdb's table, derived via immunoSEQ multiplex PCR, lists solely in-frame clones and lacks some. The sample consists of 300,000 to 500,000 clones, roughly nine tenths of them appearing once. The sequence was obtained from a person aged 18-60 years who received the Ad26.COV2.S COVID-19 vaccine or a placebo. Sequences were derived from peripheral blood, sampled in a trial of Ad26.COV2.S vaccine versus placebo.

The CDR3 DNA reads as TGTGCCAGCAGCACGACGACCAAGGGCAATCAGCCCCAGCATTTT. The encoded protein is CASSTTTKGNQPQHF. J is TRBJ1-5 and V is TRBV7-6, with unresolved D. Germline values: CDR1 SGHVS, CDR2 FNYEAQ. The CDR3 has 15 residues. V lost 5 bases and J 2 bases, leaving 13 bases between the germline ends.